This is a list of T cell receptor beta chains from one sample in a study of cytomegalovirus exposure and HLA in healthy donors. Sequencing was performed with immunoSEQ multiplex PCR; in TCRdb, only in-frame clones are kept and a portion is missing. This table holds approximately 190,000 clones, approximately 77% found once. Sequenced: PBMCs. All receptors come from a man in his forties in good health and CMV-seropositive. Each CDR3 is given with its conserved first and last residue. D genes are given only for firm matches. Clone size is stated in some rows and not others, as once, few, many or a class when expanded.

CDR3nt: TGTGCCAGCAGCCGCGGGTGGATGGGGGCCAACGTCCTGACTTTC
CDR3aa: CASSRGWMGANVLTF
v_gene: TRBV5-8
d_gene: -
j_gene: TRBJ2-6
abundance: -

CDR3nt: TGTGCCAGCAGCTCCTCCGGGAGCACAGATACGCAGTATTTT
CDR3aa: CASSSSGSTDTQYF
v_gene: TRBV5-6
d_gene: -
j_gene: TRBJ2-3
abundance: -

CDR3nt: TGTGCCAGCAGCACCGGACAGTTCAACACCGGGGAGCTGTTTTTT
CDR3aa: CASSTGQFNTGELFF
v_gene: TRBV5-8
d_gene: -
j_gene: TRBJ2-2
abundance: -

CDR3nt: TGTGCCAGCAGCCCCCAGGCTAGCGGAGCCTACGAGCAGTACTTC
CDR3aa: CASSPQASGAYEQYF
v_gene: TRBV13
d_gene: TRBD2
j_gene: TRBJ2-7
abundance: -

CDR3nt: TGCAGCGTGGGACACAAAGCTAACTATGGCTACACCTTC
CDR3aa: CSVGHKANYGYTF
v_gene: TRBV29-1
d_gene: -
j_gene: TRBJ1-2
abundance: -

CDR3nt: TGTGCCAGCAGTGAAAGGGCGGGATACAATGAGCAGTTCTTC
CDR3aa: CASSERAGYNEQFF
v_gene: TRBV6-1
d_gene: -
j_gene: TRBJ2-1
abundance: -

CDR3nt: TGTGCCATCAGTGAGTCGAGAGGACAGGGGGCAGGGGAGACCCAGTACTTC
CDR3aa: CAISESRGQGAGETQYF
v_gene: TRBV10-3
d_gene: TRBD1
j_gene: TRBJ2-5
abundance: once

CDR3nt: TGTGCCAGCAGCCAAGCGGCTAGCGGGAGGGGCACAGATACGCAGTATTTT
CDR3aa: CASSQAASGRGTDTQYF
v_gene: TRBV4-2
d_gene: TRBD2
j_gene: TRBJ2-3
abundance: -

CDR3nt: TGTGCCTGGACCCTAGACTCTGGGGCCAACGTCCTGACTTTC
CDR3aa: CAWTLDSGANVLTF
v_gene: TRBV30
d_gene: -
j_gene: TRBJ2-6
abundance: once

CDR3nt: TGTGCCAGCAGTGAAGGGTTCGGTGAGCAGTTCTTC
CDR3aa: CASSEGFGEQFF
v_gene: TRBV2
d_gene: -
j_gene: TRBJ2-1
abundance: -

CDR3nt: TGTGCCAGCAGCGAAACAGGTTACTACGAGCAGTACTTC
CDR3aa: CASSETGYYEQYF
v_gene: TRBV7-9
d_gene: -
j_gene: TRBJ2-7
abundance: -

CDR3nt: TGTGCCAGCAGCTTTTGGGCTAGCGGAAACAATGAGCAGTTCTTC
CDR3aa: CASSFWASGNNEQFF
v_gene: TRBV7-9
d_gene: TRBD2
j_gene: TRBJ2-1
abundance: few

CDR3nt: TGTGCCAGCGGTACTAGCGGTCAAAACATTCAGTACTTC
CDR3aa: CASGTSGQNIQYF
v_gene: TRBV6-1
d_gene: TRBD2
j_gene: TRBJ2-4
abundance: -

CDR3nt: TGTGCCAGCACCAGACCGGGACAGAGACGCTACGAGCAGTACTTC
CDR3aa: CASTRPGQRRYEQYF
v_gene: TRBV2
d_gene: TRBD1
j_gene: TRBJ2-7
abundance: -

CDR3nt: TGTGCCAGCAGCCAGACCAGTGGACTAGACTACGAGCAGTACTTC
CDR3aa: CASSQTSGLDYEQYF
v_gene: TRBV9
d_gene: TRBD2
j_gene: TRBJ2-7
abundance: few

CDR3nt: TGTGCCAGCAGTCACAGGGAACTTTCCTACGAGCAGTACTTC
CDR3aa: CASSHRELSYEQYF
v_gene: TRBV28
d_gene: -
j_gene: TRBJ2-7
abundance: -

CDR3nt: TGTGCCAGCAGCTCAGGACTGGTCGGGGAGCTGTTTTTT
CDR3aa: CASSSGLVGELFF
v_gene: TRBV7-3
d_gene: -
j_gene: TRBJ2-2
abundance: -

CDR3nt: TGTGCCAGCAGCTTGATAGCGCCGGCGAGGGAGCAGTTCTTC
CDR3aa: CASSLIAPAREQFF
v_gene: TRBV5-8
d_gene: -
j_gene: TRBJ2-1
abundance: -

CDR3nt: TGTGCCAGCAGCCCCCGTAGCGGGAGGGGTACAGATACGCAGTATTTT
CDR3aa: CASSPRSGRGTDTQYF
v_gene: TRBV9
d_gene: TRBD2
j_gene: TRBJ2-3
abundance: few

CDR3nt: TGTGCCACGGGGGGCACAGATACGCAGTATTTT
CDR3aa: CATGGTDTQYF
v_gene: TRBV18
d_gene: -
j_gene: TRBJ2-3
abundance: -

CDR3nt: TGTGCCAGCAGGCGGACCGTCGAGGGGGACGAGCAGTACTTC
CDR3aa: CASRRTVEGDEQYF
v_gene: TRBV2
d_gene: -
j_gene: TRBJ2-7
abundance: -

CDR3nt: TGTGCCGGCACCCGGCTAGCGGGTCCCGGGGATACGCAGTATTTT
CDR3aa: CAGTRLAGPGDTQYF
v_gene: TRBV11-2
d_gene: TRBD2
j_gene: TRBJ2-3
abundance: -

CDR3nt: TGTGCCAGCTCCCCCCGACGAGGAGAAGGTGGCTACACCTTC
CDR3aa: CASSPRRGEGGYTF
v_gene: TRBV18
d_gene: -
j_gene: TRBJ1-2
abundance: -

CDR3nt: TGTGCCAGCAGCTTAGGTCTACTAGCGGGAAAGTCTGGGGCCAACGTCCTGACTTTC
CDR3aa: CASSLGLLAGKSGANVLTF
v_gene: TRBV7-2
d_gene: TRBD2
j_gene: TRBJ2-6
abundance: few

CDR3nt: TGTGCCAGCAGCTTAGGGGGACTAGCGGGGGAGCAGTTCTTC
CDR3aa: CASSLGGLAGEQFF
v_gene: TRBV7-8
d_gene: TRBD2
j_gene: TRBJ2-1
abundance: -

CDR3nt: TGTGCCAGCCGACTAGCGGGAGGGAATGAGCAGTTCTTC
CDR3aa: CASRLAGGNEQFF
v_gene: TRBV7-2
d_gene: TRBD2
j_gene: TRBJ2-1
abundance: -

CDR3nt: TGCAGCGCCCGGACACAAACCGGGGAGCTGTTTTTT
CDR3aa: CSARTQTGELFF
v_gene: TRBV29-1
d_gene: -
j_gene: TRBJ2-2
abundance: -

CDR3nt: TGTGCCAGCAGTTTACAGGTTCCTAACTATGGCTACACCTTC
CDR3aa: CASSLQVPNYGYTF
v_gene: TRBV28
d_gene: -
j_gene: TRBJ1-2
abundance: -

CDR3nt: TGTGCCAGCACCTCGTCGGGGGCCAACGTCCTGACTTTC
CDR3aa: CASTSSGANVLTF
v_gene: TRBV7-6
d_gene: -
j_gene: TRBJ2-6
abundance: -

CDR3nt: TGTGCCAGCTCACGACAGGGGGCTACTAGCACAGATACGCAGTATTTT
CDR3aa: CASSRQGATSTDTQYF
v_gene: TRBV18
d_gene: TRBD1
j_gene: TRBJ2-3
abundance: -

CDR3nt: TGCGCCACTACAACGGACAGTTCCTCTGGAAACACCATATATTTT
CDR3aa: CATTTDSSSGNTIYF
v_gene: TRBV10-2
d_gene: -
j_gene: TRBJ1-3
abundance: -

CDR3nt: TGCGCCAGCAACGGGACTAGCGGGGGGCCCGGTTACGAGCAGTACTTC
CDR3aa: CASNGTSGGPGYEQYF
v_gene: TRBV10-1
d_gene: TRBD2
j_gene: TRBJ2-7
abundance: once

CDR3nt: TGTGCCAGCAGTTTACTAGCGGGAGGGGGGGGCAATGAGCAGTTCTTC
CDR3aa: CASSLLAGGGGNEQFF
v_gene: TRBV28
d_gene: TRBD2
j_gene: TRBJ2-1
abundance: -

CDR3nt: TGTGCCAGCTCACCACCTTTATTCCGTAACACAGATACGCAGTATTTT
CDR3aa: CASSPPLFRNTDTQYF
v_gene: TRBV18
d_gene: -
j_gene: TRBJ2-3
abundance: -